This T cell receptor (beta chain) was captured by sequencing in a study of blood T cell repertoires in COVID-19. This CDR3 spans 16 amino acids. The germline gives CDR1 MDHEN, CDR2 SYDVKM. J was trimmed by 2 bases and V by 7 bases; bases with no gene match: 13. The table came from immunoSEQ multiplex PCR; TCRdb's copy has only in-frame clones and leaves some out. Among some 230,000 clones, 70% to 90% were seen once, and the ten largest hold around 3%. The rearrangement links TRBV28 to TRBJ2-5; TRBD2 matches at 7 bases. Specimen: peripheral blood. This clonotype was sampled from a man between 45 and 60 years old who had recovered from COVID-19. Here the CDR3 reads CASTTTIAGGQETQYF. CDR3 DNA: TGTGCCAGCACCACGACTATAGCGGGTGGTCAAGAGACCCAGTACTTC.